These 5 T cell receptor beta chains were all obtained from the same sample, sequenced in a study of blood T cell repertoires in COVID-19. TCRdb's copy holds only in-frame clones and misses some; the assay was immunoSEQ multiplex PCR. Of around 78,000 clones listed, 88% are singletons. Sequenced: peripheral blood. The receptors stem from a human donor in a cohort sampled during active COVID-19.

The rearrangement links TRBV19 to TRBJ1-3, with D tentatively TRBD1 (5 bases). Germline CDR1 LNHDA, CDR2 SQIVND (reference sequence). V lost 7 bases and J 3 bases, leaving 13 bases between the germline ends. This CDR3 is 14 amino acids long. CDR3 region: CASMLTGDGNTIYF. CDR3 sequence (DNA): TGTGCCAGTATGCTGACGGGGGATGGAAACACCATATATTTT.

V gene TRBV5-1 combines with J gene TRBJ1-2; 7 bases map to TRBD1. Germline V gene data show CDR1 as SGHRS and CDR2 as YFSETQ. This CDR3 is built from 17 residues. The J segment lost 3 bases and the V segment lost 0 bases, leaving 11 bases of the junction unmatched. In nucleotides, the CDR3 is TGCGCCAGCAGCTTGGCCGGCCAGGTAGGGGGCGACTATGGCTACACCTTC. Residues: CASSLAGQVGGDYGYTF.

V is TRBV5-6 and J is TRBJ1-1; 9 nucleotides line up with TRBD1. The CDR3 runs 14 residues. Germline assignment: CDR1 SGHDT and CDR2 YYEEEE. The V segment lost 3 bases and the J segment 5 bases; nucleotides outside the gene matches: 5. The CDR3 sequence is CASSWGQGLTEAFF. In nucleotides, the CDR3 is TGTGCCAGCAGCTGGGGACAGGGATTAACTGAAGCTTTCTTT.

The genes are TRBV10-3 and TRBJ2-1; D is uncertain. V lost 1 base and J lost 4, with 5 bases in between. CDR1 is ENHRY and CDR2 is SYGVKD in the germline V gene. This CDR3 contains 13 residues. CDR3 bases: TGTGCCATCAGTGAGTTTGAGTACAATGAGCAGTTCTTC. Its protein product is CAISEFEYNEQFF.

This chain connects TRBV6-2 or TRBV6-3 to TRBJ2-3; weak D call: TRBD2 (5 bases). V was trimmed by 5 bases and J by 0 bases, leaving 9 bases between them. This CDR3 comprises 14 residues. Germline CDR1 MNHEY, CDR2 SVGEGT. The DNA for the CDR3 is TGTGCCAGCAGTCGCGGGTCAAGCACAGATACGCAGTATTTT. The encoded protein is CASSRGSSTDTQYF.